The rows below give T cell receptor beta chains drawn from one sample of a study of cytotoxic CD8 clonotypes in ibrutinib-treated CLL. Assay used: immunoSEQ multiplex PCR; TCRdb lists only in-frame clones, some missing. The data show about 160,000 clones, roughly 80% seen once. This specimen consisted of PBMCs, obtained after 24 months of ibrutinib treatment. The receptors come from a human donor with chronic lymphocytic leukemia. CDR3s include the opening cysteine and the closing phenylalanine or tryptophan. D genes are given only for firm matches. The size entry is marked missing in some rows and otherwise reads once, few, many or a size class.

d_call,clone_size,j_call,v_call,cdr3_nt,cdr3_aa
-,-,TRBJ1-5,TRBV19,TGTGCCAGTAGTATGACGGCGCTAGAGCCCCAGCATTTT,CASSMTALEPQHF
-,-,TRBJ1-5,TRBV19,TGTGCCAGTAGTATGCAGGACAGAACTTATCAGCCCCAGCATTTT,CASSMQDRTYQPQHF
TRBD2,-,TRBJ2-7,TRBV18,TGTGCCAGCTCATCCCGAGCTAGCGGGGGGCCTAGTACCTCCTCCTACGAGCAGTACTTC,CASSSRASGGPSTSSYEQYF
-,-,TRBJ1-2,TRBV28,TGTGCCAGCATCCCATCGGGACGTTTTAACTATGGCTACACCTTC,CASIPSGRFNYGYTF
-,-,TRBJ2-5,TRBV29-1,TGCAGCGTTGCCCCACTCGCGGGGTTGGCGCAAGAGACCCAGTACTTC,CSVAPLAGLAQETQYF
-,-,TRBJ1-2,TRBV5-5,TGTGCCAGCAGCTTGGACAGGGCTGAGGTTAACTATGGCTACACCTTC,CASSLDRAEVNYGYTF
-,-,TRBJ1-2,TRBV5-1,TGCGCCAGCAGCTCCGGACACCTTTCTAACTATGGCTACACCTTC,CASSSGHLSNYGYTF
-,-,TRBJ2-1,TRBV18,TGTGCCAGCCACCTGACTAGATCGGGAGACAATGAGCAGTTCTTC,CASHLTRSGDNEQFF
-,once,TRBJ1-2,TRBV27,TGTGCCAGCAGTACAAAACCGCGGGGGGGCTACACCTTC,CASSTKPRGGYTF
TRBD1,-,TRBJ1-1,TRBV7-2,TGTGCCAGCAGCTTCCGGGACAGGGCCACTGAAGCTTTCTTT,CASSFRDRATEAFF
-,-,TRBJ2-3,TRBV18,TGTGCCAGCGGATTTAGGGGTGGCACAGATACGCAGTATTTT,CASGFRGGTDTQYF
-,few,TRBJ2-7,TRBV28,TGTGCCAGCAGTTTATTAGCTTCCTACGAGCAGTACTTC,CASSLLASYEQYF
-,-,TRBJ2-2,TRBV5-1,TGCGCCAGCAGCTTTTTTGGGTCCGGGGAGCTGTTTTTT,CASSFFGSGELFF
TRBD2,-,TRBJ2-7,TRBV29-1,TGCAGCGTTGCCTCTTGGGAACTAGCGACCTACGAGCAGTACTTC,CSVASWELATYEQYF
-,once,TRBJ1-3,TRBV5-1,TGCGCCAGCAGCTTGGACGTCCCCTCTGGAAACACCATATATTTT,CASSLDVPSGNTIYF
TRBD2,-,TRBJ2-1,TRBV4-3,TGCGCCAGCAGCCAAGATTTGCGGGAGACTTCAAATGAGCAGTTCTTC,CASSQDLRETSNEQFF
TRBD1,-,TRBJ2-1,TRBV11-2,TGTGCCAGCAGCGTCGACAGGGGGCGTGAGCAGTTCTTC,CASSVDRGREQFF
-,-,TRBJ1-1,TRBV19,TGTGCCTCAGGGGAGGGGGCTGAAGCTTTCTTT,CASGEGAEAFF
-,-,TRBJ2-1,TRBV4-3,TGCGCCAGCAGCCAGCGATGGGACTCACGCCAGTTCTTC,CASSQRWDSRQFF
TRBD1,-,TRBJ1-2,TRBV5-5,TGTGCCAGCAGCCCTGAGACAGGGACTAACTATGGCTACACCTTC,CASSPETGTNYGYTF
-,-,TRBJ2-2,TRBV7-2,TGTGCCAGCAGCTTAGTACGTGGAACAGCCGGCGGGGAGCTGTTTTTT,CASSLVRGTAGGELFF
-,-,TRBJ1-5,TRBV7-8,TGTGCCAGCAGCTTATCAGGGATTCAGCCCCAGCATTTT,CASSLSGIQPQHF
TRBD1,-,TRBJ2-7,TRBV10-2,TGCGCCAGCAGTGAGTCGGGACAGGGAGGAGGTGAGCAGTACTTC,CASSESGQGGGEQYF
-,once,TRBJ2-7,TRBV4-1,TGCGCCAGCAGCCAAGAGGACGGCAGGGCCTACGAGCAGTACTTC,CASSQEDGRAYEQYF
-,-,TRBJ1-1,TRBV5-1,TGCGCCAGCAGCTTGTGGGCGAACACTGAAGCTTTCTTT,CASSLWANTEAFF
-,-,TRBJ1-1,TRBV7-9,TGTGCCAGCAGCCCTTTACAGGTTGAAGCTTTCTTT,CASSPLQVEAFF
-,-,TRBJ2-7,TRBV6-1,TGTGCCAGCAGTGAAGGCGTGGGGAGGACCTACGAGCAGTACTTC,CASSEGVGRTYEQYF
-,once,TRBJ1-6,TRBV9,TGTGCCAGCAGCGTAGCCGTTACCGGGTATAATTCACCCCTCCACTTT,CASSVAVTGYNSPLHF
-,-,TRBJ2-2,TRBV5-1,TGCGCCAGCAGCACTCAGACGGGATCGGGCACCGGGGAGCTGTTTTTT,CASSTQTGSGTGELFF
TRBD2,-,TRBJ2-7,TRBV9,TGTGCCAGCAGCCCTTTAGCGGGAGTCTACGAGCAGTACTTC,CASSPLAGVYEQYF
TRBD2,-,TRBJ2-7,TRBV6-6,TGTGCCAGCAGTCCTTATTATAGCGGGAGTTACGAGCAGTACTTC,CASSPYYSGSYEQYF
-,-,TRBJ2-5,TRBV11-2,TGTGCCAGCAGCTTAGGGCCTAAAGAGACCCAGTACTTC,CASSLGPKETQYF
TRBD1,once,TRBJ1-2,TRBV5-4,TGTGCCAGCAGCAGGGACAGGGGGGTCTATGGCTACACCTTC,CASSRDRGVYGYTF
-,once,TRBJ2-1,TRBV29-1,TGCAGCGTTGAAAGAAACAATGAGCAGTTCTTC,CSVERNNEQFF
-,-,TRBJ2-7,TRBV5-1,TGCGCCAGCAGCTTGGCCAAACCCGGAGAAAACAGGGCCTACGAGCAGTACTTC,CASSLAKPGENRAYEQYF
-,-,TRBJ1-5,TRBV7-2,TGTGCCAGCAGCCAGTTGGGACTGAGCAATCAGCCCCAGCATTTT,CASSQLGLSNQPQHF
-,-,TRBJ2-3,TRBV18,TGTGCCAGCTCACCACAGACAGATACGCAGTATTTT,CASSPQTDTQYF
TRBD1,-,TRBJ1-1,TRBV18,TGTGCCAGCTCATCTAGACAGGGGAACACTGAAGCTTTCTTT,CASSSRQGNTEAFF
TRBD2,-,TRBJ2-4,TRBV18,TGTGCCAGCTCAGTCAATAGCGGGGCCAAAAACATTCAGTACTTC,CASSVNSGAKNIQYF
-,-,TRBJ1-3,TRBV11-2,TGTGCCAGCACCCAAATCCAGGTCCTCTCTGGAAACACCATATATTTT,CASTQIQVLSGNTIYF
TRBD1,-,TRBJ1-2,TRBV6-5,TGTGCCAGCAGAAATCAGGGGGTCTACACCTTC,CASRNQGVYTF
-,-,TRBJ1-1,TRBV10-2,TGCGCCAGCAGTGAGTCGGTATTCACTGAAGCTTTCTTT,CASSESVFTEAFF